Each of the 11 T cell receptor beta chains below was sequenced from the same sample in a study of CD8 T cells in Susac syndrome. Random-hexamer reverse transcription was applied to roughly 0.5 to 1 ug RNA. TCRdb reprocessed the immunoSEQ multiplex PCR reads with MiXCR, giving one entry per CDR3 protein. The sample carries 55,000 to 85,000 distinct CDR3 sequences, over 90% recorded once. Sequencing was done on a sample of CD4+ T cells from PBMCs. These receptors came from a human donor with multiple sclerosis.

This chain uses TRBV20-1 with TRBJ2-3; TRBD1 aligns across 11 bases. V shed 3 bases and J 6 bases; nucleotides not matched to a gene: 8. CDR1 is DFQATT, CDR2 SNEGSKA, per germline (reference sequence). The CDR3 length is 15 residues. The DNA for the CDR3 is TGCAGTGCTAGTCCCGGGACAGGGGGATGGGATACGCAGTATTTT. Translated, it gives CSASPGTGGWDTQYF.

The chain is built from TRBV7-2 and TRBJ1-5; unclear D gene. This CDR3 is 12 amino acids long. CDR1 is SGHTA, CDR2 FQGNSA, per germline. Trimming took off 1 base at V and 10 bases at J, with 8 bases between the two ends. The CDR3 DNA reads TGTGCCAGCAGCTTAGTTCTTGGACCCCAGCATTTT. This sequence encodes CASSLVLGPQHF.

V is TRBV30 and J is TRBJ2-1; D gene ambiguous. Germline V gene sequence: CDR1 GTSNPN, CDR2 SVGIG (reference sequence). V was trimmed by 0 bases and J by 6 bases, leaving 9 bases between them. CDR3 length equals 13 residues. The CDR3 is CAWSVGPSNEQFF. The CDR3 bases are TGTGCCTGGAGTGTAGGTCCCAGCAATGAGCAGTTCTTC.

V usage is TRBV6-1 and J usage is TRBJ1-5; D may be TRBD1 (5 bases). The V gene's germline CDR1 is MNHNS and CDR2 SASEGT. CDR3 length: 13 residues. Trimming shortened V by 7 bases and J by 4 bases, and 11 bases separated the two germline ends. As DNA, the CDR3 is TGTGCCAGCACCACGTCAGGGAATCAGCCCCAGCATTTT. It codes for CASTTSGNQPQHF.

In its sample, this clonotype was seen once. The chain is built from TRBV29-1 and TRBJ2-7; 8 bases are shared with TRBD1. CDR3 length equals 15 residues. The junction had 5 bases not matched to a gene; V was cut back by 0 bases and J by 1 base. CDR1 is SQVTM and CDR2 is ANQGSEA in the germline V gene. CDR3 protein: CSVEDKTGGSYEQYF. As DNA, the CDR3 is TGCAGCGTTGAAGATAAAACAGGGGGATCCTACGAGCAGTACTTC.

This chain uses TRBV2 with TRBJ2-6; D possibly uses TRBD1 or TRBD2 (5 bases each). V was clipped by 7 bases and J by 0 bases, with 7 bases between them. There are 14 residues in the CDR3. Germline CDR1 is SNHLY and CDR2 is FYNNEI. As DNA, the CDR3 is TGTGCCAGCATTGGGACCTCTGGGGCCAACGTCCTGACTTTC. Translated, it gives CASIGTSGANVLTF.

CDR3 protein: CASGSSSSTDTQYF. DNA of the CDR3: TGCGCCAGCGGAAGTAGCTCCAGCACAGATACGCAGTATTTT. The rearrangement joins TRBV5-1 to TRBJ2-3; no clear D. CDR3 length equals 14 residues. Trimming took off 7 bases at V and 0 bases at J, with 12 bases between the two ends. Germline V lookup: CDR1 SGHRS, CDR2 YFSETQ.

This sequence joins TRBV3-1 and TRBJ2-1; TRBD1 aligns across 7 bases. Germline CDR1 is LGHDT and CDR2 is YNNKEL (reference sequence). V lost 3 bases and J lost 8; bases outside the gene matches: 4. CDR3 length: 13 amino acids. CDR3 sequence reads: CASSHRTGDEQFF. CDR3 sequence (DNA): TGTGCCAGCAGCCATAGGACAGGCGATGAGCAGTTCTTC.

The J gene is TRBJ2-1, the V gene TRBV7-2, with 10 bases matching TRBD2. V dropped 3 bases and J dropped 8; count of bases not matched to a gene: 13. The CDR3 runs to 17 residues. Germline V gene sequence: CDR1 SGHTA, CDR2 FQGNSA. CDR3 nucleotides: TGTGCCAGCAGCTTTCACCCCGGGACTAGCGAGAAGGATGAGCAGTTCTTC. Translating gives CASSFHPGTSEKDEQFF.

The chain carries TRBV20-1 and TRBJ1-1; D not resolved. This CDR3 region has 11 residues. Trimming took off 2 bases at V and 2 bases at J, with 3 bases between the two ends. CDR1 and CDR2 (germline): DFQATT, SNEGSKA (reference sequence). As DNA, the CDR3 is TGCAGTGCTAGAAGAAACACTGAAGCTTTCTTT. This sequence encodes CSARRNTEAFF.

The chain is built from TRBV6-2 or TRBV6-3 and TRBJ2-7; 10 nucleotides agree with TRBD1. V shed 5 bases, J shed 5 bases, and the junction held 6 bases outside the gene matches. The germline V gene has CDR1 MNHEY and CDR2 SVGEGT. There are 14 residues in the CDR3. As DNA, the CDR3 is TGTGCCAGCAGTCCGGGACAGGGGCCGAACGAGCAGTACTTC. It codes for CASSPGQGPNEQYF.